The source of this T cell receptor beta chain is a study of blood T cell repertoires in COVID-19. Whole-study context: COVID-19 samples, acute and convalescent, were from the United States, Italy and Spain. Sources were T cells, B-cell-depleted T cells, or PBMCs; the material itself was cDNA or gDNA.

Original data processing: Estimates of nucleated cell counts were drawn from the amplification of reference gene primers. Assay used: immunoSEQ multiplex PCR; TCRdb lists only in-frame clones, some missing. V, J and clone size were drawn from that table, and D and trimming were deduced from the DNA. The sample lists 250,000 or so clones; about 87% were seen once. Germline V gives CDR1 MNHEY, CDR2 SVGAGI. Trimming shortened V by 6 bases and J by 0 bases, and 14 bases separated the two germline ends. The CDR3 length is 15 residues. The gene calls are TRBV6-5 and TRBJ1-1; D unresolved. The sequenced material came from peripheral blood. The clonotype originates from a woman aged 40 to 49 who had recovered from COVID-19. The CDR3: CASSPRVTMNTEAFF. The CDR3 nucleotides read TGTGCCAGCAGCCCCCGGGTAACTATGAACACTGAAGCTTTCTTT.